This TCR beta chain was found in a study of blood T cell repertoires in COVID-19. Study at large: The samples span acute and convalescent COVID-19 from the United States, Italy and Spain. Sample material is recorded as cDNA or gDNA derived from T cells, B-cell-depleted T cells, or PBMCs.

Under the authors' procedure: Researchers report that nucleated cell counts were estimated from reference gene primer amplification. Libraries were prepared by immunoSEQ multiplex PCR; TCRdb keeps only in-frame clonotypes and omits some of them. V and J calls plus clone size are reproduced from that table; the DNA served to infer D and trimming. The data contain approximately 140,000 clones, roughly 80% of them singletons. This clonotype originated in a human donor in a cohort sampled during active COVID-19. The material sequenced was peripheral blood.

CDR3 sequence (DNA): TGTGCCGCGGGCGGGGAGACCCAGTACTTC. Translating gives CAAGGETQYF. The V call is TRBV7-2, the J call TRBJ2-5, with D possibly matching TRBD2 (5 bases). CDR1 SGHTA and CDR2 FQGNSA come from the germline V gene. This CDR3 has 10 amino acids. V gave up 11 bases and J gave up 5 bases, with 9 bases separating them.